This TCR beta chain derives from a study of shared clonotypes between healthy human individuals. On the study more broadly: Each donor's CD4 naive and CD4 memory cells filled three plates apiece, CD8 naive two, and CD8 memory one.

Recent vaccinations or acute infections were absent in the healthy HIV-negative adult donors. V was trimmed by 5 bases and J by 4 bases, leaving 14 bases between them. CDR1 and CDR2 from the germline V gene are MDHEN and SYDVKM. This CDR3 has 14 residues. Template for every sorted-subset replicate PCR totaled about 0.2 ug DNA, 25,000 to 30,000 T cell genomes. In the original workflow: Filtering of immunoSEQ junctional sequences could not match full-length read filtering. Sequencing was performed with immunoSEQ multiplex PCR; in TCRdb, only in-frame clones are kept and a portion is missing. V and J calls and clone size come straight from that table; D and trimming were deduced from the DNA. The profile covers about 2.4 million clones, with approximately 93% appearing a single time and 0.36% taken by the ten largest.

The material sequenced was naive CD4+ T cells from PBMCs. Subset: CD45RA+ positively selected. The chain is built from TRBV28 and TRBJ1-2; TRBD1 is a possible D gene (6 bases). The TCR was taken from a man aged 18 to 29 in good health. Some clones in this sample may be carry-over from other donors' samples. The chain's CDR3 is CASSPGGGAYGYTF. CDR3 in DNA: TGTGCCAGCAGTCCGGGTGGGGGCGCCTATGGCTACACCTTC.